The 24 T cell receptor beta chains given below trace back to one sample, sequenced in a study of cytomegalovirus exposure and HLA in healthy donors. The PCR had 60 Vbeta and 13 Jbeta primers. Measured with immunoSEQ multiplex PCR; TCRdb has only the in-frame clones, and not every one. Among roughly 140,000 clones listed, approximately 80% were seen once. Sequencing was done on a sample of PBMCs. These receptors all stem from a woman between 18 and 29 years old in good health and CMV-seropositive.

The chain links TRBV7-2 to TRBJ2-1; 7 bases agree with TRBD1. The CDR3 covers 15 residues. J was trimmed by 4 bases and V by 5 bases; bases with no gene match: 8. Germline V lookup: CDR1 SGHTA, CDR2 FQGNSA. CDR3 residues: CASSLQDRNYNEQFF. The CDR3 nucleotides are TGTGCCAGCAGCCTTCAGGACAGGAATTACAATGAGCAGTTCTTC.

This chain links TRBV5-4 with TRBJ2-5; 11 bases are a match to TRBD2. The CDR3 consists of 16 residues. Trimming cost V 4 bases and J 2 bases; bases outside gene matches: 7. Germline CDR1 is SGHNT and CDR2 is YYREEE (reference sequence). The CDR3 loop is CASSPTSGGIQETQYF. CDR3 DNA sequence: TGTGCCAGCAGCCCAACTAGCGGGGGCATTCAAGAGACCCAGTACTTC.

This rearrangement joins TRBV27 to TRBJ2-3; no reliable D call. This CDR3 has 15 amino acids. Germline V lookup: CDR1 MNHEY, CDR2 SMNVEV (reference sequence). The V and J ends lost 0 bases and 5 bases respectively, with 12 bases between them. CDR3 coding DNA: TGTGCCAGCAGTTTATCGGTAATTAGTGAAGATACGCAGTATTTT. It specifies CASSLSVISEDTQYF.

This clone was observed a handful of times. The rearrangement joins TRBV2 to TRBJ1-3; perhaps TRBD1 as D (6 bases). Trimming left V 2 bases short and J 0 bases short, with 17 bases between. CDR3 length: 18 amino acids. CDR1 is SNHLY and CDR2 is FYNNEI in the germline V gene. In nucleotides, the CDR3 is TGTGCCAGCAGTGAAACCCAGGCAGGGACAACCTCTGGAAACACCATATATTTT. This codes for CASSETQAGTTSGNTIYF.

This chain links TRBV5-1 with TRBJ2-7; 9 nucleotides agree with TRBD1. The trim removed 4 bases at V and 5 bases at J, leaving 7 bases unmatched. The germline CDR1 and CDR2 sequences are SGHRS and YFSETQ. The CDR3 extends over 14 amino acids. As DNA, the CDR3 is TGCGCCAGCAGCCTGGACAGGGGTAGGGACGAGCAGTACTTC. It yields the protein CASSLDRGRDEQYF.

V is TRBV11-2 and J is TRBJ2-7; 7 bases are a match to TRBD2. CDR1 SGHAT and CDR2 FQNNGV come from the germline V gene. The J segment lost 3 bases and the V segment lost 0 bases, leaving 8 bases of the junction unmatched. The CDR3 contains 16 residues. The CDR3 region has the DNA TGTGCCAGCAGCTTAGATCCGGGGGGATCACACTACGAGCAGTACTTC. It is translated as CASSLDPGGSHYEQYF.

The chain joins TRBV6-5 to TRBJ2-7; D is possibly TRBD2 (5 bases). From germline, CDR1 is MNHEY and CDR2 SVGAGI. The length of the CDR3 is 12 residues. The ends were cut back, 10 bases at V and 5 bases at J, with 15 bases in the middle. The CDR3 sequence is CATSDSLNEQYF. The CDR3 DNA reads TGTGCCACCTCGGACTCCTTGAACGAGCAGTACTTC.

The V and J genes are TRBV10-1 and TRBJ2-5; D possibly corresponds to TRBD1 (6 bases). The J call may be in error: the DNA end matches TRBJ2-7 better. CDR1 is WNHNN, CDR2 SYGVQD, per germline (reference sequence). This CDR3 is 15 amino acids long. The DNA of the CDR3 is TGCGCCAGCAGTGAGGGGACACAGGTGGGCTACGAGCAGTACTTC. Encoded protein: CASSEGTQVGYEQYF.

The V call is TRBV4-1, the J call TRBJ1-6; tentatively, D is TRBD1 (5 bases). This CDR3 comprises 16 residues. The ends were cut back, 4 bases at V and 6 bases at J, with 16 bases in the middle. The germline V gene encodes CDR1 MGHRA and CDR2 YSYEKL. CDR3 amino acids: CASSPSPGLTNSPLHF. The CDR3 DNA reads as TGCGCCAGCAGCCCTTCCCCGGGACTGACTAATTCACCCCTCCACTTT.

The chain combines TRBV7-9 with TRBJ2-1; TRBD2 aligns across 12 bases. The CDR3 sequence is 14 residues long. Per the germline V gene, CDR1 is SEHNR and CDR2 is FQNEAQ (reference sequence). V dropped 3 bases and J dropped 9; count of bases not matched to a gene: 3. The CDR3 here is CASSLTSGGSEQFF. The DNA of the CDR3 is TGTGCCAGCAGCTTGACTAGCGGGGGAAGTGAGCAGTTCTTC.

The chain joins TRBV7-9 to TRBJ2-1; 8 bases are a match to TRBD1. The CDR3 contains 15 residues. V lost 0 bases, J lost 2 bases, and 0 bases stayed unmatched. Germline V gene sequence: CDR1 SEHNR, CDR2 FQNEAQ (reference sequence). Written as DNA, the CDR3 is TGTGCCAGCAGCTTAGCACAGGGGGCCTACAATGAGCAGTTCTTC. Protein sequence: CASSLAQGAYNEQFF.

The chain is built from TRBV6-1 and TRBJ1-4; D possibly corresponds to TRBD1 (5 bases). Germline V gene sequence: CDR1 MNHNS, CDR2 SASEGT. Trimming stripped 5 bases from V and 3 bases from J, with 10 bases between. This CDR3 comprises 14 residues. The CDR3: CASSRGTPNEKLFF. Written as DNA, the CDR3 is TGTGCCAGCAGTCGCGGGACGCCTAATGAAAAACTGTTTTTT.

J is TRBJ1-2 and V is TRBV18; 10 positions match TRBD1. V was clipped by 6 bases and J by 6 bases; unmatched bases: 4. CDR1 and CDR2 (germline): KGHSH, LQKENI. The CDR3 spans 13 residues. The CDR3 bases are TGTGCCAGCTCCCAGACAGGGGGCAATGGCTACACCTTC. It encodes CASSQTGGNGYTF.

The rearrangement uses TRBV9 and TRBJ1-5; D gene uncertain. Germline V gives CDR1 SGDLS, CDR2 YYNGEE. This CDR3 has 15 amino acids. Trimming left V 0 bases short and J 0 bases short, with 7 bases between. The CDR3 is CASSVGVDSNQPQHF. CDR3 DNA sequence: TGTGCCAGCAGCGTAGGAGTCGATAGCAATCAGCCCCAGCATTTT.

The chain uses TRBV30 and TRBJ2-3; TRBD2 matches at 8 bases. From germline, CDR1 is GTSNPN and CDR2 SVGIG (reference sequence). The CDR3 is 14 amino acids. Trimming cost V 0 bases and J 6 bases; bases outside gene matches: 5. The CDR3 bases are TGTGCCTGGAGTGTTTTGGAGCGGGGGGATACGCAGTATTTT. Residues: CAWSVLERGDTQYF.

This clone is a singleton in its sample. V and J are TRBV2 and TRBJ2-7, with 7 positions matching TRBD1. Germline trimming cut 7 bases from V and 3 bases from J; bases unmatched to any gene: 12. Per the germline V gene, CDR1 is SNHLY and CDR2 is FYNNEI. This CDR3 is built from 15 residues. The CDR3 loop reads CASTMQGEQLYEQYF. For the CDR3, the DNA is TGTGCCAGCACTATGCAGGGGGAGCAGCTCTACGAGCAGTACTTC.

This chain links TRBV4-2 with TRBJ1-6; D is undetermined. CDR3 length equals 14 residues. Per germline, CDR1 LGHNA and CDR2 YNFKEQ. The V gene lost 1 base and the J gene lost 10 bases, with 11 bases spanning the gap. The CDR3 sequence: CASSQVLEISPLHF. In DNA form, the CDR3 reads TGTGCCAGCAGCCAAGTCCTCGAGATCTCACCCCTCCACTTT.

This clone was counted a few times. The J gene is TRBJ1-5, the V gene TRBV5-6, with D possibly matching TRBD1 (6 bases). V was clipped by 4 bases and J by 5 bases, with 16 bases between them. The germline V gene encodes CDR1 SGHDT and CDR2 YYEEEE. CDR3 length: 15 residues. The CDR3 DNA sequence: TGTGCCAGCAGCCGATTTTGGGCAGGGGATCAGCCCCAGCATTTT. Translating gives CASSRFWAGDQPQHF.

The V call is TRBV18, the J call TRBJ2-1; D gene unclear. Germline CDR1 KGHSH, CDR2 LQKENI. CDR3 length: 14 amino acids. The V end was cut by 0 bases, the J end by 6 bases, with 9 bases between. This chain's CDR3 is CASSPPVAANEQFF. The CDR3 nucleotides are TGTGCCAGCTCACCACCTGTGGCGGCCAATGAGCAGTTCTTC.

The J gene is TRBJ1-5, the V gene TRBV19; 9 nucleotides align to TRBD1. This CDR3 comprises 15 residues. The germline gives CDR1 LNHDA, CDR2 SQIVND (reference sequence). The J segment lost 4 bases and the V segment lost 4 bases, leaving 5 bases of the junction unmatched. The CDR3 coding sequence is TGTGCCAGTAGTACTTGGACAGGGGTAAATCAGCCCCAGCATTTT. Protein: CASSTWTGVNQPQHF.

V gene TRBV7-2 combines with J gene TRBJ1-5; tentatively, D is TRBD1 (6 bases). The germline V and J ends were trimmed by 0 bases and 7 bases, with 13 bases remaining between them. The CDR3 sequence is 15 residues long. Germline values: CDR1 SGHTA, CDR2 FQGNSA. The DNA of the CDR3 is TGTGCCAGCAGCTTAGCGCAGGGGCCAGCACAGCCCCAGCATTTT. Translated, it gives CASSLAQGPAQPQHF.

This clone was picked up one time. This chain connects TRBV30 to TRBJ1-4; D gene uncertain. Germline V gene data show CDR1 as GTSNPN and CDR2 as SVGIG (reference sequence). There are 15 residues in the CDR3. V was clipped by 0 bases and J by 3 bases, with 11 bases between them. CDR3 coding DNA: TGTGCCTGGAGTGTTGGAGCTCTTCCTAATGAAAAACTGTTTTTT. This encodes CAWSVGALPNEKLFF.

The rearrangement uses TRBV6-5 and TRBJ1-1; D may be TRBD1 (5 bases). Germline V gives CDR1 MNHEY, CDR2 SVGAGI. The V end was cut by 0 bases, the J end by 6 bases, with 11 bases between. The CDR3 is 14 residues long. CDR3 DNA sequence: TGTGCCAGCAGTTACTCGGGGGGAGGCGCTGAAGCTTTCTTT. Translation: CASSYSGGGAEAFF.

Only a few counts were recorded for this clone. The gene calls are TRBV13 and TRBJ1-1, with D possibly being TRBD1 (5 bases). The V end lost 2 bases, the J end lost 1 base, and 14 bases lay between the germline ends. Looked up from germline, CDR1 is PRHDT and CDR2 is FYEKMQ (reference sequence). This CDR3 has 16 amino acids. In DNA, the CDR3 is TGTGCCAGCAGCTTAAGGGGTTCAGGGAAGAACACTGAAGCTTTCTTT. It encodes CASSLRGSGKNTEAFF.